One and the same sample provided the 16 T cell receptor beta chains below, sequenced in a study of T cells in Graves' hyperthyroidism and ophthalmopathy. The CDR3 regions of TCR beta were amplified from RNA transcripts. HTBI primers were the set used in a first-round RT-PCR of the TCR CDR3. TCRdb independently ran MiXCR on the multiplex PCR reads; one entry per CDR3 protein. The table has about 840,000 distinct CDR3 sequences, over 35% seen once. Sequencing input: blood. Receptor source: a man between 18 and 35 years old with Graves' hyperthyroidism.

This clonotype appeared many times. The chain couples TRBV7-9 to TRBJ1-4; D uncertain. Germline V gene data show CDR1 as SEHNR and CDR2 as FQNEAQ (reference sequence). The CDR3 extends over 13 amino acids. V was trimmed by 4 bases and J by 8 bases, leaving 11 bases between them. This chain's CDR3 is CASSSSGAEKLFF. In nucleotides, the CDR3 is TGTGCCAGCAGCTCCTCCGGAGCCGAAAAACTGTTTTTT.

This clonotype was seen a handful of times. This rearrangement joins TRBV7-3 to TRBJ2-7; D may correspond to TRBD1 or TRBD2 (5 bases each). Germline V gene lookup returns CDR1 SGHTA and CDR2 FQGTGA. V was pared by 3 bases and J by 12 bases, with 15 bases between. This CDR3 has 12 amino acids. CDR3 protein: CASSLGRERRYF. CDR3 DNA: TGTGCCAGCAGCTTGGGGCGAGAGCGGCGGTACTTC.

The chain joins TRBV7-2 to TRBJ1-4; no clear D. Germline assignment: CDR1 SGHTA and CDR2 FQGNSA. The CDR3 contains 14 residues. Trimming cost V 8 bases and J 5 bases, with 15 bases left between them. The CDR3 DNA reads as TGTGCCAGCTCACCACAACAGCTGAATGAAAAACTGTTTTTT. Its protein is CASSPQQLNEKLFF.

In this sample, this clonotype turned up many times. The chain links TRBV19 to TRBJ1-5; 9 bases line up with TRBD1. The J segment lost 4 bases and the V segment lost 9 bases, leaving 4 bases of the junction unmatched. This CDR3 has 13 amino acids. The germline CDR1 and CDR2 sequences are LNHDA and SQIVND (reference sequence). The CDR3 DNA reads TGTGCCAGCACGGGACAGGGTAATCAGCCCCAGCATTTT. Translated: CASTGQGNQPQHF.

Comment on this clonotype: Possible read error: a much larger clone is one base away. J is TRBJ1-1 and V is TRBV20-1, with unresolved D. There are 13 residues in the CDR3. Looked up from germline, CDR1 is DFQATT and CDR2 is SNEGSKA (reference sequence). This chain's CDR3 is CSARVEGWTEASF. The CDR3 bases are TGCAGTGCTAGAGTGGAGGGATGGACTGAAGCTTCCTTT.

V is TRBV7-2 and J is TRBJ2-7, with D unresolved. The CDR3 contains 14 residues. V dropped 5 bases and J dropped 5 bases, with 16 bases sitting between them. Germline CDR1 reads SGHTA; CDR2 reads FQGNSA. CDR3 amino acids: CASSPNLFQDEQYF. CDR3 bases: TGTGCCAGCAGCCCCAATTTGTTCCAGGACGAGCAGTACTTC.

Concerning this clonotype: Since a much larger clone is just one base distant, this may be a read error. The J gene is TRBJ1-5, the V gene TRBV9; D is unresolved. V was cut by 3 bases and J by 9 bases, with 16 bases left in between. The CDR3 consists of 14 residues. CDR1 is SGDLS and CDR2 is YYNGEE in the germline V gene. For the CDR3, the DNA is TGTGCCAGCAGCGCGCCACCGACCGAAAGGCCCCAGCATTTT. It translates to CASSAPPTERPQHF. Full variable domain (missing parts from reference TRBV9 and TRBJ1-5): DSGVTQTPKHLITATGQRVTLRCSPRSGDLSVYWYQQSLDQGLQFLIQYYNGEERAKGNILERFSAQQFPDLHSELNLSSLELGDSALYFCASSAPPTERPQHFGDGTRLSIL.

This clonotype appeared a few times. The chain employs TRBV6-5 and TRBJ1-3; 7 nucleotides agree with TRBD1. The CDR3 contains 15 residues. The junction had 1 base not matched to a gene; V was cut back by 0 bases and J by 2 bases. Germline assignment: CDR1 MNHEY and CDR2 SVGAGI. This chain's CDR3 is CASSYSTGTGNTIYF. In DNA form, the CDR3 reads TGTGCCAGCAGTTACTCGACAGGGACTGGAAACACCATATATTTT.

V and J are TRBV7-8 and TRBJ2-5; 8 bases align to TRBD1. The germline gives CDR1 SGHVS, CDR2 FQNEAQ. The CDR3 runs to 14 residues. The junction had 7 bases not matched to a gene; V was cut back by 5 bases and J by 5 bases. The CDR3, as DNA: TGTGCCAGCAGCCCAAAGACAGGGGATGAGACCCAGTACTTC. This encodes CASSPKTGDETQYF. The variable domain in full, completed from reference TRBV7-8 and TRBJ2-5, reads GAGVSQSPRYKVAKRGQDVALRCDPISGHVSLFWYQQALGQGPEFLTYFQNEAQLDKSGLPSDRFFAERPEGSVSTLKIQRTQQEDSAVYLCASSPKTGDETQYFGPGTRLLVL.

This chain uses TRBV20-1 with TRBJ1-1; D not resolved. V was clipped by 0 bases and J by 2 bases, with 10 bases between them. The CDR3 contains 14 residues. The germline CDR1 and CDR2 sequences are DFQATT and SNEGSKA (reference sequence). CDR3 amino acids: CSARDQEVNTEAFF. The CDR3 DNA sequence: TGCAGTGCTAGAGATCAGGAGGTTAACACTGAAGCTTTCTTT.

The chain is built from TRBV7-9 and TRBJ1-6; D might be TRBD1 (5 bases). The V gene's germline CDR1 is SEHNR and CDR2 FQNEAQ (reference sequence). The V end was cut by 8 bases, the J end by 7 bases, with 9 bases between. The CDR3 extends over 12 amino acids. CDR3 sequence reads: CASGDGNSPLHF. CDR3 nucleotides: TGTGCCAGCGGGGACGGAAATTCACCCCTCCACTTT.

The table lists this clonotype with a few counts. The V call is TRBV2, the J call TRBJ1-5; a weak D match, TRBD1 (6 bases). The germline V gene has CDR1 SNHLY and CDR2 FYNNEI. CDR3 length equals 17 residues. The V end was cut by 8 bases, the J end by 3 bases, with 23 bases between. The CDR3 sequence is CASSPSLAGDDNQPQHF. The CDR3 nucleotides are TGTGCCAGCTCTCCCTCCCTGGCAGGGGATGACAATCAGCCCCAGCATTTT.

Points on this clonotype: The final CDR3 position lacks the conserved phenylalanine or tryptophan, pointing to a likely read error. This chain joins TRBV20-1 and TRBJ1-1; D is unresolved. Per the germline V gene, CDR1 is DFQATT and CDR2 is SNEGSKA (reference sequence). The V end lost 2 bases, the J end lost 3 bases, and 7 bases lay between the germline ends. The CDR3 length is 12 residues. The CDR3 protein is CSARWSYTEAFL. CDR3 in DNA: TGCAGTGCTAGATGGAGCTACACTGAAGCTTTCCTT.

This chain joins TRBV9 and TRBJ2-2; 7 nucleotides agree with TRBD1. Germline V CDR1 and CDR2: SGDLS, YYNGEE. CDR3 size: 18 residues. The junction had 13 bases not matched to a gene; V was cut back by 5 bases and J by 0 bases. The CDR3 coding sequence is TGTGCCAGCAGTCCCCACCCGACAGGGCCGTCGAACACCGGGGAGCTGTTTTTT. Its translation is CASSPHPTGPSNTGELFF.

For this clonotype: Relative to the germline gene, one junction end is altered; a read error may explain this. V gene TRBV7-2 combines with J gene TRBJ1-2; D uncertain. Germline V gene data show CDR1 as SGHTA and CDR2 as FQGNSA. The CDR3 runs 14 residues. CDR3 loop: CASSQEAQNYGYTF. The DNA of the CDR3 is TGCGCCAGCAGCCAAGAAGCCCAGAACTATGGCTACACCTTC. The complete variable domain, with remaining parts taken from reference TRBV7-2 and TRBJ1-2, reads GAGVSQSPSNKVTEKGKDVELRCDPISGHTALYWYRQSLGQGLEFLIYFQGNSAPDKSGLPSDRFSAERTGGSVSTLTIQRTQQEDSAVYLCASSQEAQNYGYTFGSGTRLTVV.

The sample holds a few counts of this clonotype. V gene TRBV4-1 combines with J gene TRBJ1-1; 7 positions agree with TRBD1. This CDR3 spans 17 amino acids. Germline V CDR1 and CDR2: MGHRA, YSYEKL. After removal of 0 bases from V and 3 bases from J, the junction contained 10 bases not matched to a gene. Here the CDR3 DNA reads TGCGCCAGCAGCCAAGAGGACAGGCCGTTAGGGGACACTGAAGCTTTCTTT. Translation gives CASSQEDRPLGDTEAFF.